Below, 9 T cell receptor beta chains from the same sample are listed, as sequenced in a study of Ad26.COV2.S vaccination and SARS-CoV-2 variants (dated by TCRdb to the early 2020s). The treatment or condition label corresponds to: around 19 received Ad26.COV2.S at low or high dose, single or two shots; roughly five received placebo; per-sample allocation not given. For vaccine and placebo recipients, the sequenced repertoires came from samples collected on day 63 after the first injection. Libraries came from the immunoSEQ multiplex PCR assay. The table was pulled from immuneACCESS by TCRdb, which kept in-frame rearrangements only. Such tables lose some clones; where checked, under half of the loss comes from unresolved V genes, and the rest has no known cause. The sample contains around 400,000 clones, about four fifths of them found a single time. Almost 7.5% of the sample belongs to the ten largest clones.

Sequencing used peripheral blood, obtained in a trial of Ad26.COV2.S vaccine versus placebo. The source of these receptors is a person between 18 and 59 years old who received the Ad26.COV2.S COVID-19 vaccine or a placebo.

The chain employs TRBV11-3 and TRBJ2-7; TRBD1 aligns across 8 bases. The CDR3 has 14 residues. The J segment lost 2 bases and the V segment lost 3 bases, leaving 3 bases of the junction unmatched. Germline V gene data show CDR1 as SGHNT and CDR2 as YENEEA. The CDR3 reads CASSLGQATYEQYF. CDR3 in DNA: TGTGCCAGCAGCTTGGGACAGGCGACCTACGAGCAGTACTTC.

CDR3 bases: TGTGCCAGCAGCTTGGGGGGGGCGGGCTATGGCTACACCTTC. Translating gives CASSLGGAGYGYTF. The chain links TRBV5-4 to TRBJ1-2; a weak D match, TRBD1 (6 bases). CDR1 and CDR2 (germline): SGHNT, YYREEE (reference sequence). V lost 0 bases to trimming and J lost 4 bases, with 10 bases between them. The CDR3 has 14 amino acids.

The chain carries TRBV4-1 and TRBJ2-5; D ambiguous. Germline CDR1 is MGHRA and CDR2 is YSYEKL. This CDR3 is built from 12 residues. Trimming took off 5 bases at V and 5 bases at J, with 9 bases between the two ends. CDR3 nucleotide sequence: TGCGCCAGCAGCGGCGTCATGGAGACCCAGTACTTC. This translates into CASSGVMETQYF.

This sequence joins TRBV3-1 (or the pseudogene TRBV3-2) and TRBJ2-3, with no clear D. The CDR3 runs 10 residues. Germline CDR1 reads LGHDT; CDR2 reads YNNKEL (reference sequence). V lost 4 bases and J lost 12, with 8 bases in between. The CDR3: CASSLGPQYF. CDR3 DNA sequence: TGTGCCAGCAGCCTCGGGCCTCAGTATTTT.

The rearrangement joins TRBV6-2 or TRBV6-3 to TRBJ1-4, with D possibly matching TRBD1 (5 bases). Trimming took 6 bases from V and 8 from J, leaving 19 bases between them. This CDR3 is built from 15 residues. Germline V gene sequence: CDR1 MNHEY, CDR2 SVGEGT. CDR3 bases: TGTGCCAGCAGCCGGGGACTCAACCGGGGCGAAAAACTGTTTTTT. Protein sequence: CASSRGLNRGEKLFF.

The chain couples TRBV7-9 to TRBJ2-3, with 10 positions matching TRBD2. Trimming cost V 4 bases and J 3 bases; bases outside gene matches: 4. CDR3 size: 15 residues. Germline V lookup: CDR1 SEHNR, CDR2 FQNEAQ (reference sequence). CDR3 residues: CASSYLAGVTDTQYF. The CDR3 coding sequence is TGTGCCAGCAGCTACCTAGCGGGGGTTACAGATACGCAGTATTTT.

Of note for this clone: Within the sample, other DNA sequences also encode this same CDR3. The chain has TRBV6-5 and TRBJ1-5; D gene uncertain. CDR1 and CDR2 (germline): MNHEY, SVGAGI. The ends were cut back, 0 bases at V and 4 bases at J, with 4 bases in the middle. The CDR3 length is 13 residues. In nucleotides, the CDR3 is TGTGCCAGCAGTTACTCGAGTAATCAGCCCCAGCATTTT. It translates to CASSYSSNQPQHF.

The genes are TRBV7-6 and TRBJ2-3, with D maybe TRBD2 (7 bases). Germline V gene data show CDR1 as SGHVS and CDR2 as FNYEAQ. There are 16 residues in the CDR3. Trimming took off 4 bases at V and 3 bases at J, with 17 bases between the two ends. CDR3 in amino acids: CASSSLIGGPTDTQYF. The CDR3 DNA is TGTGCCAGCAGCTCCCTTATCGGGGGGCCGACAGATACGCAGTATTTT.

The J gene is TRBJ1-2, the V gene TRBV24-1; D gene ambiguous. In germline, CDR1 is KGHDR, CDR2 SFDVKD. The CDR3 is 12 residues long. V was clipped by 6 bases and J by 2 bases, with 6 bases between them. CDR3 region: CATSPANYGYTF. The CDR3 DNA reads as TGTGCCACCAGTCCGGCAAACTATGGCTACACCTTC.